The present TCR beta chain was sequenced within a study of shared clonotypes between healthy human individuals. Study findings and constraints: Sequencing depth was predicted to influence how clonotypes are shared among donors.

In regard to this clone: Antigen: not known.

Measured with immunoSEQ multiplex PCR; TCRdb has only the in-frame clones, and not every one. The repertoire holds over 400,000 clones, roughly 80% seen once, with approximately 12% in the top ten. V lost 0 bases and J 4 bases, leaving 19 bases between the germline ends. Germline V CDR1 and CDR2: KGHSH, LQKENI. The CDR3 spans 17 residues. This receptor was taken from a woman in her thirties or forties in good health. Some clones in this sample may be carry-over from other donors' samples. The sample was PBMCs. The chain uses TRBV18 and TRBJ2-7, with a tentative D call TRBD2 (6 bases). This chain's CDR3 is CASSPPVQASRGYEQYF. The CDR3 region has the DNA TGTGCCAGCTCACCACCGGTCCAGGCCTCCCGGGGGTACGAGCAGTACTTC.